This TCR beta chain was captured by sequencing in a study of identifying expanded T cells in peripheral blood. Study findings and constraints: Technical replicates showed roughly 1.2 changed clones; two weeks 15 to 20; four weeks 19. Across healthy donors, higher total template counts meant significantly greater roughly two-week count variance.

As for this clone: Its specificity is unknown.

The CDR3 is 13 residues long. Germline V gene lookup returns CDR1 MDHEN and CDR2 SYDVKM. The germline V and J ends were trimmed by 5 bases and 2 bases, with 10 bases remaining between them. Healthy donors had no documented immune events, such as infections, while sampled. Profiling relied on immunoSEQ multiplex PCR, and the TCRdb table lists in-frame clones only, not all of them. Among about 130,000 clones listed, approximately 86% were seen once. J is TRBJ2-7 and V is TRBV28; unclear D gene. The clonotype was recovered from a person between 18 and 75 years old in good health. Sequencing was done on a sample of blood. The CDR3 region is CASSPTATYEQYF. The DNA of the CDR3 is TGTGCCAGCAGTCCAACGGCAACCTACGAGCAGTACTTC.